This entry lists 30 T cell receptor beta chains sequenced from one sample in a study of blood T cell repertoires in COVID-19. Sequenced by immunoSEQ multiplex PCR; TCRdb stores in-frame clones only, minus some. The sample yields about 250,000 clones, 80% to 90% seen once. Material for sequencing was peripheral blood. The receptor set was obtained from a woman in her 70s with acute or convalescent COVID-19.

The rearrangement uses TRBV6-2 or TRBV6-3 and TRBJ1-2, with 10 bases that match TRBD1. V lost 4 bases, J lost 4 bases, and 9 bases stayed unmatched. The CDR3 loop spans 16 amino acids. Germline V gene data show CDR1 as MNHEY and CDR2 as SVGEGT. CDR3 in amino acids: CASSLDRGRIFYGYTF. For the CDR3, the DNA is TGTGCCAGCAGTTTAGACAGGGGGCGAATATTCTATGGCTACACCTTC.

The V gene is TRBV10-2, the J gene TRBJ1-6, with 8 nucleotides matching TRBD1. The CDR3 spans 15 residues. The trim removed 4 bases at V and 9 bases at J, leaving 8 bases unmatched. CDR1 and CDR2 from the germline V gene are WSHSY and SAAADI. The CDR3 nucleotides read TGCGCCAGCAGTGCCCTCCAGGGGGCTGCTTCACCCCTCCACTTT. It specifies CASSALQGAASPLHF.

This clone was counted a single time. The V call is TRBV4-1, the J call TRBJ2-1; 8 bases map to TRBD1. The CDR3 is made up of 15 amino acids. CDR1 and CDR2 (germline): MGHRA, YSYEKL. The trim removed 5 bases at V and 5 bases at J, leaving 8 bases unmatched. CDR3 sequence (DNA): TGCGCCAGCAGCTTGACAGGGGTTTTGAACAATGAGCAGTTCTTC. This translates into CASSLTGVLNNEQFF.

This clone has only one observation. The chain employs TRBV6-2 or TRBV6-3 and TRBJ1-1; D is possibly TRBD1 (5 bases). Germline loops: CDR1 MNHEY, CDR2 SVGEGT. The CDR3 is made up of 13 amino acids. V was cut by 7 bases and J by 5 bases, with 14 bases left in between. CDR3 loop: CASTPVGGTEAFF. The CDR3 DNA reads TGTGCCAGCACCCCAGTGGGGGGTACTGAAGCTTTCTTT.

The chain carries TRBV19 and TRBJ1-1; possible D gene TRBD1, 6 bases. The CDR3 length is 16 residues. Trimming took 2 bases from V and 4 from J, leaving 17 bases between them. Germline V gives CDR1 LNHDA, CDR2 SQIVND (reference sequence). The CDR3 DNA reads TGTGCCAGTAGTATACTGGGGGGGCTTCTAGGCACTGAAGCTTTCTTT. It specifies CASSILGGLLGTEAFF.

The rearrangement uses TRBV4-1 and TRBJ2-7, with 8 bases that match TRBD1. Germline lookup yields CDR1 MGHRA and CDR2 YSYEKL. This CDR3 is 14 amino acids long. Trimming took 2 bases from V and 2 from J; bases not matched to a gene: 2. For the CDR3, the DNA is TGCGCCAGCAGCCAAAGGGACAGGACCTACGAGCAGTACTTC. Protein sequence: CASSQRDRTYEQYF.

This sequence joins TRBV5-1 and TRBJ2-5; D may be TRBD2 (6 bases). V was shortened by 3 bases and J by 5 bases, with 17 bases between the two germline ends. The CDR3 length is 15 residues. Per the germline V gene, CDR1 is SGHRS and CDR2 is YFSETQ. Here the CDR3 reads CASSSSYRRGETQYF. CDR3 in DNA: TGCGCCAGCAGCTCCTCTTACAGGAGGGGCGAGACCCAGTACTTC. Using reference TRBV5-1 and TRBJ2-5 for the parts outside the CDR3, the full variable domain is KAGVTQTPRYLIKTRGQQVTLSCSPISGHRSVSWYQQTPGQGLQFLFEYFSETQRNKGNFPGRFSGRQFSNSRSEMNVSTLELGDSALYLCASSSSYRRGETQYFGPGTRLLVL.

This chain connects TRBV2 to TRBJ1-5, with D perhaps matching TRBD1 (5 bases). The V gene lost 6 bases and the J gene lost 13 bases, with 19 bases spanning the gap. There are 13 residues in the CDR3. Per the germline V gene, CDR1 is SNHLY and CDR2 is FYNNEI. The CDR3 reads CASSKNIRDLQHF. CDR3 DNA sequence: TGTGCCAGCAGCAAAAACATTAGGGACTTGCAGCATTTT.

This chain uses TRBV10-3 with TRBJ1-2; D is undetermined. Germline V gene lookup returns CDR1 ENHRY and CDR2 SYGVKD. Deletions cut 0 bases from V and 8 bases from J, with 10 bases between. This CDR3 comprises 13 residues. In DNA, the CDR3 is TGTGCCATCAGTGAGTCCCTAGAGGAAGGCTACACCTTC. This codes for CAISESLEEGYTF.

The rearrangement joins TRBV5-1 to TRBJ2-7; 8 bases align to TRBD2. The J segment lost 4 bases and the V segment lost 7 bases, leaving 10 bases of the junction unmatched. The CDR3 is 14 residues long. The germline gives CDR1 SGHRS, CDR2 YFSETQ. The chain's CDR3 is CASGRAGGRYEQYF. CDR3 nucleotides: TGCGCCAGCGGGCGCGCGGGGGGCAGGTACGAGCAGTACTTC.

The chain carries TRBV2 and TRBJ1-6; 10 nucleotides align to TRBD1. This CDR3 region has 13 residues. V gave up 6 bases and J gave up 8 bases; unmatched junction bases: 1. CDR1 is SNHLY and CDR2 is FYNNEI in the germline V gene. CDR3 protein: CASRGTGDSPLHF. The CDR3 bases are TGTGCCAGCAGGGGGACAGGGGATTCACCCCTCCACTTT. Combining the CDR3 with reference TRBV2 and TRBJ1-6 gives the whole variable domain EPEVTQTPSHQVTQMGQEVILRCVPISNHLYFYWYRQILGQKVEFLVSFYNNEISEKSEIFDDQFSVERPDGSNFTLKIRSTKLEDSAMYFCASRGTGDSPLHFGNGTRLTVT.

This chain connects TRBV2 to TRBJ2-7; the D gene is possibly TRBD1 (6 bases). Germline CDR1 and CDR2: SNHLY and FYNNEI. The length of the CDR3 is 14 residues. V lost 5 bases to trimming and J lost 4 bases, with 15 bases between them. The CDR3 loop is CASSLDRITYEQYF. The CDR3 DNA is TGTGCCAGCAGTTTGGACAGAATTACTTACGAGCAGTACTTC.

The chain combines TRBV11-2 with TRBJ2-3, with 11 positions matching TRBD1. Per germline, CDR1 SGHAT and CDR2 FQNNGV. Unmatched junction bases numbered 15, after V lost 3 bases and J lost 4 bases. The CDR3 totals 19 residues. The chain's CDR3 is CASSFPIGRMGQGADTQYF. As DNA, the CDR3 is TGTGCCAGCAGCTTTCCAATCGGTCGCATGGGACAGGGGGCAGATACGCAGTATTTT.

The genes are TRBV4-1 and TRBJ2-7; D unclear. The germline CDR1 and CDR2 sequences are MGHRA and YSYEKL. The V and J ends lost 0 bases and 3 bases respectively, with 9 bases between them. This CDR3 contains 14 residues. CDR3 loop: CASSQDSPGYEQYF. In DNA form, the CDR3 reads TGCGCCAGCAGCCAAGATTCTCCCGGCTACGAGCAGTACTTC.

The chain has TRBV18 and TRBJ1-5; D remains ambiguous. This CDR3 contains 16 residues. Germline V lookup: CDR1 KGHSH, CDR2 LQKENI. V lost 4 bases to trimming and J lost 0 bases, with 13 bases between them. Written as DNA, the CDR3 is TGTGCCAGCTCACAGTCGTCACACTATAGCAATCAGCCCCAGCATTTT. Residues: CASSQSSHYSNQPQHF.

The CDR3 DNA reads TGTGCCAGCAGCTCTTCGGGACAGAATGAAAAACTGTTTTTT. Its protein is CASSSSGQNEKLFF. The gene calls are TRBV28 and TRBJ1-4; TRBD1 matches at 7 bases. The CDR3 consists of 14 residues. The junction had 6 bases not matched to a gene; V was cut back by 6 bases and J by 5 bases. CDR1 is MDHEN, CDR2 SYDVKM, per germline.

The chain is built from TRBV5-6 and TRBJ2-7, with D perhaps TRBD2 (6 bases). Germline V lookup: CDR1 SGHDT, CDR2 YYEEEE. The CDR3 consists of 15 residues. With 4 bases removed from V and 0 bases from J, the gap between germline ends came to 14 bases. CDR3 in DNA: TGTGCCAGCAGCCGGGGGTATCAGAGCTCCTACGAGCAGTACTTC. Translation: CASSRGYQSSYEQYF.

The chain uses TRBV7-9 and TRBJ1-1; D possibly corresponds to TRBD1 (5 bases). This CDR3 is built from 14 residues. Germline CDR1 is SEHNR and CDR2 is FQNEAQ (reference sequence). V was pared by 5 bases and J by 0 bases, with 10 bases between. CDR3 sequence: CASSPQGLNTEAFF. DNA for the CDR3: TGTGCCAGCAGCCCGCAGGGATTGAACACTGAAGCTTTCTTT.

This clone came up once. J is TRBJ2-3 and V is TRBV5-1; TRBD2 matches at 9 bases. V lost 0 bases, J lost 7 bases, and 3 bases stayed unmatched. Per the germline V gene, CDR1 is SGHRS and CDR2 is YFSETQ. The CDR3 has 14 residues. The CDR3 nucleotides are TGCGCCAGCAGCTTGGGAGCGGGGGGTAATACGCAGTATTTT. Protein sequence: CASSLGAGGNTQYF.

V is TRBV7-9 and J is TRBJ1-4; D remains ambiguous. Trimming left V 1 base short and J 0 bases short, with 9 bases between. CDR1 and CDR2 (germline): SEHNR, FQNEAQ (reference sequence). The CDR3 spans 16 residues. The CDR3 bases are TGTGCCAGCAGCTTAGTTGAGAGGGCAACTAATGAAAAACTGTTTTTT. Translation gives CASSLVERATNEKLFF.

This sequence joins TRBV6-4 and TRBJ2-7, with 9 bases matching TRBD1. CDR3 size: 15 residues. The V gene end was trimmed by 4 bases and the J gene end by 5 bases; junction bases not matched to a gene: 9. The germline gives CDR1 MRHNA, CDR2 SNTAGT. CDR3 residues: CASSAMGQGIDEQYF. CDR3 bases: TGTGCCAGCAGTGCAATGGGACAGGGTATCGACGAGCAGTACTTC.

This chain joins TRBV30 and TRBJ2-6; tentative D call: TRBD1 (5 bases). V was shortened by 6 bases and J by 1 base, with 7 bases between the two germline ends. Germline V gene sequence: CDR1 GTSNPN, CDR2 SVGIG (reference sequence). The CDR3 runs to 13 residues. Here the CDR3 DNA reads TGTGCCTGCCGACAGTCTGGGGCCAACGTCCTGACTTTC. Its protein is CACRQSGANVLTF.

This clone was seen only once. This sequence joins TRBV6-5 and TRBJ1-4, with TRBD1 as a possible D gene (6 bases). CDR1 is MNHEY, CDR2 SVGAGI, per germline. This CDR3 spans 16 amino acids. V lost 4 bases, J lost 8 bases, and 20 bases lay in between. CDR3 nucleotide sequence: TGTGCCAGCAGTTCCCCTCGGACAGACGAGGGGGAAAAACTGTTTTTT. This gives the protein CASSSPRTDEGEKLFF.

CDR3 sequence (DNA): TGCGCCAGCAGCCAAGATGGAGGGACAGGGCGCTACGAGCAGTACTTC. It is translated as CASSQDGGTGRYEQYF. V is TRBV4-3 and J is TRBJ2-7, with TRBD1 identical over 9 bases. CDR3 length: 16 residues. V lost 0 bases, J lost 3 bases, and 6 bases stayed unmatched. CDR1 LGHNA and CDR2 YSLEER come from the germline V gene.

The gene calls are TRBV28 and TRBJ1-5; D gene ambiguous. Germline CDR1 reads MDHEN; CDR2 reads SYDVKM. This CDR3 comprises 12 residues. V lost 2 bases, J lost 9 bases, and 8 bases lay in between. CDR3 in amino acids: CASSLPGWPQHF. CDR3 DNA sequence: TGTGCCAGCAGTTTACCAGGTTGGCCCCAGCATTTT.

This rearrangement joins TRBV4-2 to TRBJ1-1; D unresolved. The CDR3 sequence is 14 residues long. The ends were cut back, 4 bases at V and 1 base at J, with 10 bases in the middle. Germline values: CDR1 LGHNA, CDR2 YNFKEQ. The chain's CDR3 is CASSLTERNTEAFF. As DNA, the CDR3 is TGTGCCAGCAGCCTTACAGAAAGGAACACTGAAGCTTTCTTT.

J is TRBJ2-5 and V is TRBV27; D not certain. Deletions cut 5 bases from V and 0 bases from J, with 7 bases between. This CDR3 is 13 amino acids long. CDR1 is MNHEY and CDR2 is SMNVEV in the germline V gene (reference sequence). CDR3 DNA sequence: TGTGCCAGCAGTCCCCGGTACCAAGAGACCCAGTACTTC. Translation gives CASSPRYQETQYF.

This chain uses TRBV2 with TRBJ1-5; TRBD1 aligns across 8 bases. V lost 6 bases and J lost 4; bases outside the gene matches: 5. The germline V gene encodes CDR1 SNHLY and CDR2 FYNNEI. This CDR3 has 14 residues. The CDR3 is CASRQQGVNQPQHF. The CDR3 DNA reads TGTGCCAGCAGACAACAGGGGGTAAATCAGCCCCAGCATTTT. Supplemented by reference TRBV2 and TRBJ1-5, the full variable domain reads EPEVTQTPSHQVTQMGQEVILRCVPISNHLYFYWYRQILGQKVEFLVSFYNNEISEKSEIFDDQFSVERPDGSNFTLKIRSTKLEDSAMYFCASRQQGVNQPQHFGDGTRLSIL.

The CDR3 loop reads CASSQDSRGRAFF. The CDR3 region has the DNA TGCGCCAGCAGCCAAGATAGTAGGGGGCGAGCTTTCTTT. The rearrangement uses TRBV4-1 and TRBJ1-1, with 7 bases that match TRBD1. The ends lost 0 bases at V and 10 bases at J; junction bases unmatched: 5. The length of the CDR3 is 13 residues. Germline CDR1 MGHRA, CDR2 YSYEKL.

J is TRBJ1-2 and V is TRBV6-2 or TRBV6-3, with D maybe TRBD1 (6 bases). The CDR3 has 15 residues. The V gene's germline CDR1 is MNHEY and CDR2 SVGEGT. V was pared by 2 bases and J by 7 bases, with 17 bases between. CDR3 sequence (DNA): TGTGCCAGCAGTTACCACAACACAGGGAAGAGTGGCTACACCTTC. Protein product: CASSYHNTGKSGYTF.